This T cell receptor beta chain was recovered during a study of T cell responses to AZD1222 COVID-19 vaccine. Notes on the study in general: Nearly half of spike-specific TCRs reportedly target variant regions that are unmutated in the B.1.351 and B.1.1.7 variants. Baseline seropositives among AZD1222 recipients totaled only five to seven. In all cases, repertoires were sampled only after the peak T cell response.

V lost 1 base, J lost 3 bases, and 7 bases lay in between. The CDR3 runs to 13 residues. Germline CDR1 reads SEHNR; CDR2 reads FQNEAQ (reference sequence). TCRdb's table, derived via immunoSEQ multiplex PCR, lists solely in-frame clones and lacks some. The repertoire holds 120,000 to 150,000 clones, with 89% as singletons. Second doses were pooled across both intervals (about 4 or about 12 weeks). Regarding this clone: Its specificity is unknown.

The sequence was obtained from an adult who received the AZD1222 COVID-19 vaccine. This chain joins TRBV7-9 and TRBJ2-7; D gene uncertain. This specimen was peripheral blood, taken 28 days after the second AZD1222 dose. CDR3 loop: CASSLDPFYEQYF. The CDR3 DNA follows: TGTGCCAGCAGCTTAGACCCGTTCTACGAGCAGTACTTC. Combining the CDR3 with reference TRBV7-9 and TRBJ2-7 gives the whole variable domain DTGVSQNPRHKITKRGQNVTFRCDPISEHNRLYWYRQTLGQGPEFLTYFQNEAQLEKSRLLSDRFSAERPKGSFSTLEIQRTEQGDSAMYLCASSLDPFYEQYFGPGTRLTVT.